Below are 5 T cell receptor beta chains sequenced from a single sample in a study of shared T cell receptors in the human thymus (dated by TCRdb to 2020 to 2022). Receptor amplification or capture employed the immunoSEQ multiplex PCR assay. TCRdb holds this immuneACCESS table with in-frame rearrangements only. Some clones are missing; in checked studies, unresolved V genes explain under half, and the rest has no known cause. Here the sample has 500,000 to 850,000 clones; around 87% occur a single time. Over 0.008% of the sample is taken by the ten largest. A further study also used this sample, focusing on human thymus T cells.

The sample taken for sequencing was thymocytes. All receptors come from a boy younger than two with a congenital heart defect. Donor details come from another sample of the same person, matched by shared clones.

The genes are TRBV9 and TRBJ1-4, with 11 bases lining up with TRBD1. J gave up 6 bases and V 4 bases, and 14 bases lay outside the gene matches. The CDR3 has 18 amino acids. Germline V gene data show CDR1 as SGDLS and CDR2 as YYNGEE. CDR3 residues: CASSPSRTGGKEDEKLFF. For the CDR3, the DNA is TGTGCCAGCAGCCCATCCAGGACAGGGGGCAAAGAGGATGAAAAACTGTTTTTT.

CDR3 DNA: TGCGCCAGCAGCTTGGGAGGCAGGGAGGTCTACGAGCAGTACTTC. It specifies CASSLGGREVYEQYF. V is TRBV5-1 and J is TRBJ2-7, with D possibly TRBD2 on 6 matching bases. There are 15 residues in the CDR3. V lost 0 bases and J lost 3, with 13 bases in between. CDR1 and CDR2 (germline): SGHRS, YFSETQ.

V usage is TRBV29-1 and J usage is TRBJ2-5; no clear D. The V gene's germline CDR1 is SQVTM and CDR2 ANQGSEA. This CDR3 is built from 10 residues. V was pared by 4 bases and J by 6 bases, with 6 bases between. CDR3 in amino acids: CSVVQKTQYF. CDR3 DNA sequence: TGCAGCGTTGTTCAAAAGACCCAGTACTTC.

This clone was found a few times. This chain links TRBV9 with TRBJ2-1; a weak D match, TRBD1 (6 bases). In germline, CDR1 is SGDLS, CDR2 YYNGEE. With 2 bases removed from V and 7 bases from J, the gap between germline ends came to 19 bases. This CDR3 region has 16 residues. This chain's CDR3 is CASSVLGAPTQNEQFF. The CDR3 DNA reads TGTGCCAGCAGCGTCCTGGGGGCCCCCACGCAAAATGAGCAGTTCTTC.

The chain has TRBV6-5 and TRBJ2-1; 7 bases are shared with TRBD1. In germline, CDR1 is MNHEY, CDR2 SVGAGI. This CDR3 region has 13 residues. Trimming removed 2 bases from V and 12 bases from J; junction bases left unmatched: 7. CDR3 sequence: CASSYPQQGTQFF. CDR3 coding DNA: TGTGCCAGCAGTTACCCGCAACAGGGGACGCAGTTCTTC.